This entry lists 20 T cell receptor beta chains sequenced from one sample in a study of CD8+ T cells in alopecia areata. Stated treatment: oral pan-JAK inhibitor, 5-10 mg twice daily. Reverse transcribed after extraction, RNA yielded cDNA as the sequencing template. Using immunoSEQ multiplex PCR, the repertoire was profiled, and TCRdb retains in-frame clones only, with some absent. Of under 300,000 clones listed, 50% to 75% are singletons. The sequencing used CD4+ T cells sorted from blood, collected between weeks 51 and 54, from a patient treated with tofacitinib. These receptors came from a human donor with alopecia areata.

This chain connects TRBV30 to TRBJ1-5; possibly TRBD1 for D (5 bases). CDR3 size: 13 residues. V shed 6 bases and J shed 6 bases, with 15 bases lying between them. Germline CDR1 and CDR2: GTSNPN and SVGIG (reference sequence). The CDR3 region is CACRAGSSQPQHF. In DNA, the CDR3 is TGTGCCTGCCGGGCAGGGTCTTCTCAGCCCCAGCATTTT. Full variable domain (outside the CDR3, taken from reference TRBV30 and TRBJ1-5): SQTIHQWPATLVQPVGSPLSLECTVEGTSNPNLYWYRQAAGRGLQLLFYSVGIGQISSEVPQNLSASRPQDRQFILSSKKLLLSDSGFYLCACRAGSSQPQHFGDGTRLSIL.

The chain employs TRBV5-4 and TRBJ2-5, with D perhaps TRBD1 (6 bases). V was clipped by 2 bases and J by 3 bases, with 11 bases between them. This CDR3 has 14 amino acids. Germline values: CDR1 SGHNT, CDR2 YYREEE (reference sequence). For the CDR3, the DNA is TGTGCCAGCAGCTTCCGAACAGGGAAAGAGACCCAGTACTTC. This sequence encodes CASSFRTGKETQYF.

CDR3 amino acids: CASSSLDGYEQYF. The CDR3 bases are TGTGCCAGCAGCTCACTTGACGGATACGAGCAGTACTTC. The chain joins TRBV7-8 to TRBJ2-7; D uncertain. V gave up 4 bases and J gave up 4 bases, with 11 bases separating them. This CDR3 is built from 13 residues. Germline-derived CDR1 and CDR2 are SGHVS and FQNEAQ.

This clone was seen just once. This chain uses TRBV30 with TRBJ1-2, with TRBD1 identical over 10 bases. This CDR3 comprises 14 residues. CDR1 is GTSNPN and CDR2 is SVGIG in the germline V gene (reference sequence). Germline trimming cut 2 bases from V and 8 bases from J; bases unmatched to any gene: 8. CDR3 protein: CAWSPFGTGDGYTF. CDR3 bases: TGTGCCTGGAGTCCCTTCGGGACAGGGGACGGCTACACCTTC.

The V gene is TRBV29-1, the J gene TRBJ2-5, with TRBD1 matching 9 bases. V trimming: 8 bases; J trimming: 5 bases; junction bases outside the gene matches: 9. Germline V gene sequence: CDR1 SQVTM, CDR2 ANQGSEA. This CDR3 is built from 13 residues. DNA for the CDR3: TGCAGCTTACAGGGGGCAACAAGGGAGACCCAGTACTTC. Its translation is CSLQGATRETQYF.

CDR3 residues: CASKHRTGNTEAFF. Written as DNA, the CDR3 is TGTGCCAGTAAGCACAGGACAGGGAACACTGAAGCTTTCTTT. This chain links TRBV19 with TRBJ1-1, with 7 positions matching TRBD1. This CDR3 has 14 residues. The V and J ends lost 7 bases and 1 base, in that order; junction bases with no gene match: 6. Germline values: CDR1 LNHDA, CDR2 SQIVND (reference sequence).

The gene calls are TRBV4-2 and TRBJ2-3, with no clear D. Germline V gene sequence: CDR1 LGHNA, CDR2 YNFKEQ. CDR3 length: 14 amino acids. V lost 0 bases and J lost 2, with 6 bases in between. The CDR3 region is CASSQESNTDTQYF. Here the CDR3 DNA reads TGTGCCAGCAGCCAAGAGTCCAACACAGATACGCAGTATTTT.

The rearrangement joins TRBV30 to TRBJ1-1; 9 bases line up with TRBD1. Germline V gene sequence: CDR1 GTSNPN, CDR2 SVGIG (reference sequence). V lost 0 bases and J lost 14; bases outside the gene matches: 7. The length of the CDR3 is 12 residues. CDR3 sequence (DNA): TGTGCCTGGAGTGTACGCGGGGACAGGGACTTCTTT. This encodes CAWSVRGDRDFF.

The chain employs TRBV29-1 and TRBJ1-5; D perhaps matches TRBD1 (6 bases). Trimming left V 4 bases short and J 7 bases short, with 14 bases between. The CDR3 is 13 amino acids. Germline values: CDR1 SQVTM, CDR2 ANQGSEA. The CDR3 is CSVATGQTQPQHF. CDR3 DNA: TGCAGCGTTGCGACAGGCCAAACCCAGCCCCAGCATTTT. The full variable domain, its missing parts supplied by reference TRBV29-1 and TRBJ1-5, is SAVISQKPSRDICQRGTSLTIQCQVDSQVTMMFWYRQQPGQSLTLIATANQGSEATYESGFVIDKFPISRPNLTFSTLTVSNMSPEDSSIYLCSVATGQTQPQHFGDGTRLSIL.

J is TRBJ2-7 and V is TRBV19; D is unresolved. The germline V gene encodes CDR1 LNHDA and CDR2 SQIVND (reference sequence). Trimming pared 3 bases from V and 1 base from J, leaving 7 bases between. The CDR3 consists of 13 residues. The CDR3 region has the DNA TGTGCCAGTAGTATCGGCAGATCCTACGAGCAGTACTTC. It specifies CASSIGRSYEQYF. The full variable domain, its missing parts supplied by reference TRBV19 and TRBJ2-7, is DGGITQSPKYLFRKEGQNVTLSCEQNLNHDAMYWYRQDPGQGLRLIYYSQIVNDFQKGDIAEGYSVSREKKESFPLTVTSAQKNPTAFYLCASSIGRSYEQYFGPGTRLTVT.

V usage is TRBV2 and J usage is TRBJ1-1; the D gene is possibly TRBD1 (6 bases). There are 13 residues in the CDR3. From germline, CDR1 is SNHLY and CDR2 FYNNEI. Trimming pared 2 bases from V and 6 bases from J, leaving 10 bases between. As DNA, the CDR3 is TGTGCCAGCAGTGAACTGGGGGGCGCTGAAGCTTTCTTT. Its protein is CASSELGGAEAFF.

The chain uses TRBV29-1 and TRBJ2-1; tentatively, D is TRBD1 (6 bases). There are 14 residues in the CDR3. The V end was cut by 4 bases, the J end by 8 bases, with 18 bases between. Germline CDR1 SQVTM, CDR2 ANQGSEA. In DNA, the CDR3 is TGCAGCGTTGTTTTGGGGGCTGGGGCCTATGAGCAGTTCTTC. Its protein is CSVVLGAGAYEQFF.

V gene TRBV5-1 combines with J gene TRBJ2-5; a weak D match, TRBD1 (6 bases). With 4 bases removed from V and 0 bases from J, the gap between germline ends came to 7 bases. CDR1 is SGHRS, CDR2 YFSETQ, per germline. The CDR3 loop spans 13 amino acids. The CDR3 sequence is CASSEGDQETQYF. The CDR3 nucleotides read TGCGCCAGCAGCGAGGGGGACCAAGAGACCCAGTACTTC.

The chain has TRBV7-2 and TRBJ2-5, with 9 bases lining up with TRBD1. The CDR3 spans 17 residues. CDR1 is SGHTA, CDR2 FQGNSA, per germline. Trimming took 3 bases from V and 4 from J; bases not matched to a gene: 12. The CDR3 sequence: CASSFDNRGPQTETQYF. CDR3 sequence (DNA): TGTGCCAGCAGCTTTGATAACAGGGGGCCCCAGACAGAGACCCAGTACTTC.

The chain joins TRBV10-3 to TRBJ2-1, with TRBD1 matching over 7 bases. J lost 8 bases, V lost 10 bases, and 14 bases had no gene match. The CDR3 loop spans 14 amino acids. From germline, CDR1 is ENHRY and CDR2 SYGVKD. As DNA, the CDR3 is TGTGCCACAAAGGACGGAAATCAGGGGGATGAGCAGTTCTTC. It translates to CATKDGNQGDEQFF.

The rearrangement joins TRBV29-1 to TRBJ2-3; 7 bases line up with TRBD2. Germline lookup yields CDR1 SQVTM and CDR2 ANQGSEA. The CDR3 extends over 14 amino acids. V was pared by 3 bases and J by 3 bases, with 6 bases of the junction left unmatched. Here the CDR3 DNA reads TGCAGCGTTGACAGCCACGGGGGGACAGATACGCAGTATTTT. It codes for CSVDSHGGTDTQYF.

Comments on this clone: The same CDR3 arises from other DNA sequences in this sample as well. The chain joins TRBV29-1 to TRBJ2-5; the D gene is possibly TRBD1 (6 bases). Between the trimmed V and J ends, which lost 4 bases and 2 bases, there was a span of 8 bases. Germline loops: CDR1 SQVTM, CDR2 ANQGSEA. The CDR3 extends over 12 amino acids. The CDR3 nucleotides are TGCAGCGTTGGCCAGGGGCAAGAGACCCAGTACTTC. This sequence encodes CSVGQGQETQYF. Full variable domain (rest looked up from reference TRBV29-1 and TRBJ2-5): SAVISQKPSRDICQRGTSLTIQCQVDSQVTMMFWYRQQPGQSLTLIATANQGSEATYESGFVIDKFPISRPNLTFSTLTVSNMSPEDSSIYLCSVGQGQETQYFGPGTRLLVL.

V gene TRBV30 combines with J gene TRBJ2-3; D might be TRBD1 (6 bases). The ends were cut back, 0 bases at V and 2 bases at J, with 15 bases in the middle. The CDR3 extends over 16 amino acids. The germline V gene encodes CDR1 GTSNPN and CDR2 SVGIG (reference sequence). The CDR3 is CAWSVYGTRNTDTQYF. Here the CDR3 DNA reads TGTGCCTGGAGTGTCTACGGGACACGAAACACAGATACGCAGTATTTT.

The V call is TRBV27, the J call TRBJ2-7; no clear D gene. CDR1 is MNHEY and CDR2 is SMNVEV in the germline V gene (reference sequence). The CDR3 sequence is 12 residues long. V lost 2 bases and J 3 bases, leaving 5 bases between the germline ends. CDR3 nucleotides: TGTGCCAGCAGTTTAACGGGCTACGAGCAGTACTTC. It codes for CASSLTGYEQYF.

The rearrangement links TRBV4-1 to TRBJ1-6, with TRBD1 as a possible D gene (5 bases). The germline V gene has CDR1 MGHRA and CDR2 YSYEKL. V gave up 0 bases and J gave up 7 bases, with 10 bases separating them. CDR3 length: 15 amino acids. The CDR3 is CASSQEPGLNSPLHF. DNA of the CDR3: TGCGCCAGCAGCCAAGAACCAGGGCTAAATTCACCCCTCCACTTT.